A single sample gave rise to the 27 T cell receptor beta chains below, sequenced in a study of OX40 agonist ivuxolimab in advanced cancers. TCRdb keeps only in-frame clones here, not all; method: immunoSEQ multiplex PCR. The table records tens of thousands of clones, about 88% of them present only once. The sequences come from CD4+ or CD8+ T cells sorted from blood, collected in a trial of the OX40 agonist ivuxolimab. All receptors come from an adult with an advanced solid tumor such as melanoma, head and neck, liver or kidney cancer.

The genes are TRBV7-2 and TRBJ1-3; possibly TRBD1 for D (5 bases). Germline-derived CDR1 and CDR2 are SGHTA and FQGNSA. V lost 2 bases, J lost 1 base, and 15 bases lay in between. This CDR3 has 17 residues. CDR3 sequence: CASSLLPGGGSGNTIYF. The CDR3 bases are TGTGCCAGCAGCTTACTCCCGGGGGGAGGGTCTGGAAACACCATATATTTT.

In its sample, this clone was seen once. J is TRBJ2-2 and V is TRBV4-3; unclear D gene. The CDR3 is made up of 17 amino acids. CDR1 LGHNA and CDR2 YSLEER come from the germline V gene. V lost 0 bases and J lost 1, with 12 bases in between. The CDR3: CASSQDTGPLNTGELFF. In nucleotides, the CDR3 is TGCGCCAGCAGCCAAGATACCGGGCCCCTGAACACCGGGGAGCTGTTTTTT.

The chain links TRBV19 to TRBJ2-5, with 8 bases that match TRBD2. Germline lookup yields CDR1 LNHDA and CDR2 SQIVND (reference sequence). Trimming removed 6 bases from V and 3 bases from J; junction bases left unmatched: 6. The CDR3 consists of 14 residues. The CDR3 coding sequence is TGTGCCAGTAGACTCCGGGGGGGAGAAGAGACCCAGTACTTC. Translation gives CASRLRGGEETQYF.

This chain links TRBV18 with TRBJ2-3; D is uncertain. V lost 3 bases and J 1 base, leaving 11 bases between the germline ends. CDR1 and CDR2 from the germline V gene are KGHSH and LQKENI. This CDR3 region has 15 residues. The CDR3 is CASSPWNSGTDTQYF. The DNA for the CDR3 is TGTGCCAGCTCACCGTGGAATAGTGGCACAGATACGCAGTATTTT.

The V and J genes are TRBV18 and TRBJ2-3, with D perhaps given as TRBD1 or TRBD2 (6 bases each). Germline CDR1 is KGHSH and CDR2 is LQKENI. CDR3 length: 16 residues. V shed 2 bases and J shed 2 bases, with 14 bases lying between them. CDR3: CASSPVGGPSTDTQYF. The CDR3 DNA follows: TGTGCCAGCTCACCAGTCGGGGGCCCTTCCACAGATACGCAGTATTTT.

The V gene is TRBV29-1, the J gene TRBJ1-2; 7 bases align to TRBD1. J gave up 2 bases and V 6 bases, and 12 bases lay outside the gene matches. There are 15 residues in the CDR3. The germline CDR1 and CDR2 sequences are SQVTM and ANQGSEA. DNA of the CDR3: TGCAGCGTCACTTTACGGACAGGACAAAACTATGGCTACACCTTC. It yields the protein CSVTLRTGQNYGYTF.

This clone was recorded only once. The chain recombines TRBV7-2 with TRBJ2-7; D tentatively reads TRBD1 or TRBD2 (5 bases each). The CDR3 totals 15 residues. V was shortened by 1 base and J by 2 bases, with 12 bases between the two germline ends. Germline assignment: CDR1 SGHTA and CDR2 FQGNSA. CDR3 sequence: CASSLGQGRTYEQYV. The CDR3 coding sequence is TGTGCCAGCAGCTTAGGGCAGGGACGTACCTACGAGCAGTACGTC.

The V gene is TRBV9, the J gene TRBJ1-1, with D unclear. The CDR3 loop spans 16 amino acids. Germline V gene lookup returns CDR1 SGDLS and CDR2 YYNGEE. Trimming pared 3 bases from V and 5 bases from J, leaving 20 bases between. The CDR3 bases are TGTGCCAGCAGCGGAGTGGGGAAACAGAAACGGACTGAAGCTTTCTTT. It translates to CASSGVGKQKRTEAFF.

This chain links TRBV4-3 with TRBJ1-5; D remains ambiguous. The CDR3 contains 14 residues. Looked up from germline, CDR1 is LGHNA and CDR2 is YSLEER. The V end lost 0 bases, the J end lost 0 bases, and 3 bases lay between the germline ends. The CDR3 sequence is CASSQDVSNQPQHF. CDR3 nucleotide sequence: TGCGCCAGCAGCCAAGACGTTAGCAATCAGCCCCAGCATTTT.

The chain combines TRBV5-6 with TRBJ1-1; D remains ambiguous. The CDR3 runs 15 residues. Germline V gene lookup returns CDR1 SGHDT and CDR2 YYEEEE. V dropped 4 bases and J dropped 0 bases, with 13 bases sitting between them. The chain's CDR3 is CASSPGVGLNTEAFF. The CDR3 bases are TGTGCCAGCAGCCCCGGGGTAGGCTTGAACACTGAAGCTTTCTTT.

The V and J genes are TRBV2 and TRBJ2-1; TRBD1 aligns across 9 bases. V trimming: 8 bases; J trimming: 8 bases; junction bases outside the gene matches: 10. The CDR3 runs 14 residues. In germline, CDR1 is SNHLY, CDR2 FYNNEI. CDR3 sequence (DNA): TGTGCCAGCGGCCCGGGACAGGGAGGCGATGAGCAGTTCTTC. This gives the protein CASGPGQGGDEQFF.

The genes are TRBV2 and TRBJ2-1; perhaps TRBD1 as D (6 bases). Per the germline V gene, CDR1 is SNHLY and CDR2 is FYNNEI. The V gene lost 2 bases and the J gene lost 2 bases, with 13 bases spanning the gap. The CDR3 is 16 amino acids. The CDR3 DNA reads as TGTGCCAGCAGTGAACCAGGCAGGGGCCCCTACAATGAGCAGTTCTTC. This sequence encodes CASSEPGRGPYNEQFF.

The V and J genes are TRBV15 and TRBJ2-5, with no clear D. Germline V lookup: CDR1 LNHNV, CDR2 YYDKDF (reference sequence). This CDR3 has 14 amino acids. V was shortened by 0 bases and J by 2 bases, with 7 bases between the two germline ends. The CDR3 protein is CATSRDTLQETQYF. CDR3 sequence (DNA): TGTGCCACCAGCAGAGATACACTGCAAGAGACCCAGTACTTC.

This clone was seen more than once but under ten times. The CDR3, as DNA: TGTGCCAGCAGCGGGGGGCTACGTCCACTTAACACCGGGGAGCTGTTTTTT. It specifies CASSGGLRPLNTGELFF. The chain uses TRBV5-6 and TRBJ2-2, with D perhaps being TRBD1 or TRBD2 (6 bases each). The CDR3 totals 17 residues. Trimming removed 4 bases from V and 2 bases from J, with 18 bases in between. Looked up from germline, CDR1 is SGHDT and CDR2 is YYEEEE.

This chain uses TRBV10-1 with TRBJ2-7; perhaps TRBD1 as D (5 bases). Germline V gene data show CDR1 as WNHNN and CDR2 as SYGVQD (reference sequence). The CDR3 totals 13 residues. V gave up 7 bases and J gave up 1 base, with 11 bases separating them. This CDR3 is CASIGAQSYEQYV. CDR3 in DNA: TGCGCCAGCATAGGGGCCCAATCCTACGAGCAGTACGTC.

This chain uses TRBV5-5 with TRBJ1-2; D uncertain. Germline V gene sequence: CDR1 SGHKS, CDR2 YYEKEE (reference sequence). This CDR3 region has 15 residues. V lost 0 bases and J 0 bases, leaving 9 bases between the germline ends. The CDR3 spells CASSLEVRANYGYTF. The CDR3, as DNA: TGTGCCAGCAGCTTGGAGGTGAGAGCTAACTATGGCTACACCTTC. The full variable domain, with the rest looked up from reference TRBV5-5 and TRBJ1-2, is DAGVTQSPTHLIKTRGQQVTLRCSPISGHKSVSWYQQVLGQGPQFIFQYYEKEERGRGNFPDRFSARQFPNYSSELNVNALLLGDSALYLCASSLEVRANYGYTFGSGTRLTVV.

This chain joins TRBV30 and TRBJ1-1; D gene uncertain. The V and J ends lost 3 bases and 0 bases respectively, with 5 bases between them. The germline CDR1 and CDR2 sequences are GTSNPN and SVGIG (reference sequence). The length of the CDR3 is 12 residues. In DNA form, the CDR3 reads TGTGCCTGGAGCAGGATGAACACTGAAGCTTTCTTT. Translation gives CAWSRMNTEAFF.

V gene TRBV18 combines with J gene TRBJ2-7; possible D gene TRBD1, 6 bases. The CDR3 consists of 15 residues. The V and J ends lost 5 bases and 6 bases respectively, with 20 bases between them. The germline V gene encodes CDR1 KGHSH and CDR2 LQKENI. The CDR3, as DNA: TGTGCCAGCTCAAAAAACACAGGGAATGGGGCCGAGCAGTACGTC. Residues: CASSKNTGNGAEQYV.

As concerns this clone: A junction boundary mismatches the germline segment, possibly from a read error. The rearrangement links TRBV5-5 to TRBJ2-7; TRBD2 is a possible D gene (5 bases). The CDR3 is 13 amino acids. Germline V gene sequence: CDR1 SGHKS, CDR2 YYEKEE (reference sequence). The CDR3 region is CASSYIPDGVPNF. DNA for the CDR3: TGTGCCAGCAGCTACATACCGGACGGGGTCCCGAACTTC.

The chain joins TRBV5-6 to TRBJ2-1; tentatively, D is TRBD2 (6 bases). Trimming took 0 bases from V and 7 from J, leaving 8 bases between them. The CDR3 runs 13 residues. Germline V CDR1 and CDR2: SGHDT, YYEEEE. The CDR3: CASSLASENEQFF. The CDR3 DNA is TGTGCCAGCAGCTTGGCTAGCGAGAATGAGCAGTTCTTC. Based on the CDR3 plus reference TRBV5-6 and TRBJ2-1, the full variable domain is DAGVTQSPTHLIKTRGQQVTLRCSPKSGHDTVSWYQQALGQGPQFIFQYYEEEERQRGNFPDRFSGHQFPNYSSELNVNALLLGDSALYLCASSLASENEQFFGPGTRLTVL.

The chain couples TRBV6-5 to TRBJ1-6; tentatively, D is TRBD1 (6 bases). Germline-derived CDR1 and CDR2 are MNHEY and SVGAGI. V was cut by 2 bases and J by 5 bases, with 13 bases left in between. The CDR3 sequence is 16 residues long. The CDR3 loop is CASSYEGGNNNSPLHF. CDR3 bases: TGTGCCAGCAGTTACGAGGGGGGAAATAATAATTCACCCCTCCACTTT.

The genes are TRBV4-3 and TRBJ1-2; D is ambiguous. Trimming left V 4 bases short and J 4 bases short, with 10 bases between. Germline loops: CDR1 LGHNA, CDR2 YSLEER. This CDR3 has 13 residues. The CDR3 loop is CASSPDQGYGYTF. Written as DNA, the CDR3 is TGCGCCAGCAGCCCGGACCAAGGCTATGGCTACACCTTC.

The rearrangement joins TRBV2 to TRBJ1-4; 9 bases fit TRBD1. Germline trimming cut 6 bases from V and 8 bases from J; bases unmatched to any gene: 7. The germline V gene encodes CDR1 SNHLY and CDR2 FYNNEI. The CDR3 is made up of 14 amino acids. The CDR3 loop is CASRPGTGREKLFF. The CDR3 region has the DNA TGTGCCAGCAGACCCGGGACAGGGAGGGAAAAACTGTTTTTT. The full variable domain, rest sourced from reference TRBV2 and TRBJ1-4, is EPEVTQTPSHQVTQMGQEVILRCVPISNHLYFYWYRQILGQKVEFLVSFYNNEISEKSEIFDDQFSVERPDGSNFTLKIRSTKLEDSAMYFCASRPGTGREKLFFGSGTQLSVL.

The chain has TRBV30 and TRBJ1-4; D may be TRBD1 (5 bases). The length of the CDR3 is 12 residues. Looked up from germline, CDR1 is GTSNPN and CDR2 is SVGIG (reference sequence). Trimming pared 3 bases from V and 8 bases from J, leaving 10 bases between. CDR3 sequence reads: CAWRVGGEKLFF. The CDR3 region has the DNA TGTGCCTGGAGAGTCGGGGGGGAAAAACTGTTTTTT.

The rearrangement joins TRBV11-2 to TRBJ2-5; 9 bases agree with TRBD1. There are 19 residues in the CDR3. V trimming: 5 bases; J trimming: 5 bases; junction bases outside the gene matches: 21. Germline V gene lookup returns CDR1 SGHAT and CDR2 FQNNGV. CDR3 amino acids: CASSLKRTGARSFLETQYF. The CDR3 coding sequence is TGTGCCAGCAGCCTAAAAAGGACAGGGGCCCGGAGTTTCTTGGAGACCCAGTACTTC.

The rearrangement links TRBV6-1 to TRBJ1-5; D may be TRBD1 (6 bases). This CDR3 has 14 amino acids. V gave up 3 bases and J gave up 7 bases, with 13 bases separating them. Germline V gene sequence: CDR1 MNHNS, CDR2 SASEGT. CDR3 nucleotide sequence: TGTGCCAGCAGTGAGGCCCAGGGGAGACAGCCCCAGCATTTT. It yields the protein CASSEAQGRQPQHF.

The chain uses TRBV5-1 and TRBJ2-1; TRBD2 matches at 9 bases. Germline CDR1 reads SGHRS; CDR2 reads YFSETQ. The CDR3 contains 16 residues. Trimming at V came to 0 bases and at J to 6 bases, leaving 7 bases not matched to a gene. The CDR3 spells CASSLGLAGKFNEQFF. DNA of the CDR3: TGCGCCAGCAGCTTGGGCCTAGCGGGGAAGTTCAATGAGCAGTTCTTC.